Each of the 30 T cell receptor beta chains below was sequenced from the same sample in a study of T-cell reconstitution after alpha-beta-depleted transplantation in children. The TCRbeta library incorporated unique molecular identifiers. TCRdb used MiXCR to reprocess the PCR reads, holding one entry per CDR3 protein. The table lists hundreds of thousands of distinct CDR3 sequences, 20% to 30% of them singletons. The sequences come from PBMCs, collected before TCRalphabeta/CD19-depleted stem cell transplant. The origin of the receptors is a girl aged 2 to 9 with Fanconi anemia, due to receive a stem cell transplant.

This clonotype was detected a few times. The genes are TRBV11-1 and TRBJ2-6, with 7 bases lining up with TRBD1. V was clipped by 5 bases and J by 0 bases; unmatched bases: 13. The germline V gene encodes CDR1 SGHAT and CDR2 FQDESV (reference sequence). This CDR3 is 19 amino acids long. CDR3 residues: CASSPDRLRSFSGANVLTF. The CDR3 DNA follows: TGTGCCAGCAGCCCGGACAGGCTACGATCTTTCTCTGGGGCCAACGTCCTGACTTTC.

A few counts support this clonotype. J is TRBJ2-7 and V is TRBV7-2, with 9 bases lining up with TRBD2. V was clipped by 2 bases and J by 3 bases; unmatched bases: 5. This CDR3 spans 15 amino acids. Germline V gene sequence: CDR1 SGHTA, CDR2 FQGNSA. Here the CDR3 reads CASSLIPSGVYEQYF. The CDR3, as DNA: TGTGCCAGCAGCTTAATACCTAGCGGGGTCTACGAGCAGTACTTC.

This clonotype was observed many times. This chain uses TRBV2 with TRBJ2-1, with D possibly TRBD1 on 6 matching bases. Germline V gene lookup returns CDR1 SNHLY and CDR2 FYNNEI. There are 17 residues in the CDR3. V shed 2 bases and J shed 9 bases, with 23 bases lying between them. CDR3 region: CASSEFRADRQSPEQFF. DNA for the CDR3: TGTGCCAGCAGTGAATTCCGAGCCGACAGGCAATCCCCTGAGCAGTTCTTC.

The sample holds many counts of this clonotype. The chain links TRBV7-2 to TRBJ2-1; D not resolved. Deletions cut 2 bases from V and 10 bases from J, with 15 bases between. The CDR3 is 14 residues long. Per germline, CDR1 SGHTA and CDR2 FQGNSA. The CDR3 coding sequence is TGTGCCAGCAGCTTAAGTAAACTCAGCCCAGAGCAGTTCTTC. This gives the protein CASSLSKLSPEQFF.

The CDR3 nucleotides read TGTGCCAGCAGCAACGTCGGACTAGCGGGGGCCAAAACCCCCACAGATACGCAGTATTTT. Amino acids: CASSNVGLAGAKTPTDTQYF. The V call is TRBV3-1, the J call TRBJ2-3; TRBD2 matches at 13 bases. V shed 5 bases and J 2 bases; nucleotides not matched to a gene: 16. Germline CDR1 and CDR2: LGHDT and YNNKEL (reference sequence). The CDR3 is 20 residues long.

This clonotype has just a few counts. The rearrangement links TRBV7-3 to TRBJ2-1, with 11 nucleotides matching TRBD2. Germline V gene sequence: CDR1 SGHTA, CDR2 FQGTGA. J was trimmed by 5 bases and V by 0 bases; bases with no gene match: 3. This CDR3 contains 16 residues. CDR3 amino acids: CASSLTSTSGNNEQFF. The CDR3 coding sequence is TGTGCCAGCAGCTTAACGTCGACTAGCGGGAACAATGAGCAGTTCTTC.

V usage is TRBV6-5 and J usage is TRBJ2-1; 7 bases line up with TRBD1. Losses at the gene ends were 9 bases for V and 0 bases for J; bases not matched to a gene: 8. The V gene's germline CDR1 is MNHEY and CDR2 SVGAGI. This CDR3 has 15 residues. The DNA of the CDR3 is TGTGCCAGGATATGGACAGGCAGCTCCTACAATGAGCAGTTCTTC. It codes for CARIWTGSSYNEQFF.

This chain connects TRBV20-1 to TRBJ2-5; 9 bases fit TRBD2. This CDR3 has 16 residues. In germline, CDR1 is DFQATT, CDR2 SNEGSKA (reference sequence). The trim removed 3 bases at V and 4 bases at J, leaving 12 bases unmatched. CDR3 sequence reads: CSASEPGLAVSETQYF. Written as DNA, the CDR3 is TGCAGTGCTAGTGAACCGGGACTAGCCGTCTCAGAGACCCAGTACTTC.

The gene calls are TRBV12-3 or TRBV12-4 and TRBJ1-2; 7 positions agree with TRBD1. Trimming at V came to 6 bases and at J to 6 bases, leaving 13 bases not matched to a gene. CDR3 length: 15 residues. CDR3 coding DNA: TGTGCCAGCAGCCGAATTGAACAGGGGTTTAATGGCTACACCTTC. Residues: CASSRIEQGFNGYTF.

This clonotype was counted a few times. CDR3 residues: CASSQLGDSGANVLTF. CDR3 bases: TGCGCCAGCAGTCAATTAGGAGATTCTGGGGCCAACGTCCTGACTTTC. V is TRBV23-1 and J is TRBJ2-6; D is undetermined. TRBV23-1 is an open reading frame whose function is uncertain. This CDR3 has 16 amino acids. Trimming took off 1 base at V and 1 base at J, with 8 bases between the two ends.

V usage is TRBV7-3 and J usage is TRBJ2-1; D not certain. CDR3 length: 12 residues. Germline V gives CDR1 SGHTA, CDR2 FQGTGA. V lost 3 bases and J lost 10, with 10 bases in between. DNA of the CDR3: TGTGCCAGCAGCTTTTTTGGAGCCGAGCAGTTCTTC. Translating it yields CASSFFGAEQFF. The full variable domain, in which reference TRBV7-3 and TRBJ2-1 provide the parts outside the CDR3, is GAGVSQTPSNKVTEKGKYVELRCDPISGHTALYWYRQSLGQGPEFLIYFQGTGAADDSGLPNDRFFAVRPEGSVSTLKIQRTERGDSAVYLCASSFFGAEQFFGPGTRLTVL.

This clonotype showed up many times. The chain has TRBV20-1 and TRBJ2-7; 10 nucleotides line up with TRBD2. Germline loops: CDR1 DFQATT, CDR2 SNEGSKA (reference sequence). The CDR3 loop spans 14 amino acids. After removal of 3 bases from V and 6 bases from J, the junction contained 8 bases not matched to a gene. The CDR3 DNA follows: TGCAGTGCTAGGGCAAGCGGGAGGGCCGGCGAGCAGTACTTC. It specifies CSARASGRAGEQYF.

The chain has TRBV20-1 and TRBJ2-7; TRBD2 is a possible D gene (6 bases). The CDR3 contains 17 residues. CDR1 and CDR2 from the germline V gene are DFQATT and SNEGSKA (reference sequence). V shed 4 bases and J shed 1 base, with 23 bases lying between them. The CDR3 region is CSATELRDTLLSYEQYF. CDR3 nucleotide sequence: TGCAGTGCTACCGAATTGCGGGATACATTGTTATCCTACGAGCAGTACTTC.

This clonotype was counted many times. The chain uses TRBV7-2 and TRBJ2-1; TRBD2 matches at 8 bases. This CDR3 comprises 16 residues. J lost 3 bases, V lost 10 bases, and 14 bases had no gene match. The germline V gene encodes CDR1 SGHTA and CDR2 FQGNSA. The CDR3 region is CATLNREGRVYNEQFF. CDR3 DNA: TGTGCCACCCTTAATCGGGAGGGCCGTGTCTACAATGAGCAGTTCTTC. Full variable domain (missing parts from reference TRBV7-2 and TRBJ2-1): GAGVSQSPSNKVTEKGKDVELRCDPISGHTALYWYRQSLGQGLEFLIYFQGNSAPDKSGLPSDRFSAERTGGSVSTLTIQRTQQEDSAVYLCATLNREGRVYNEQFFGPGTRLTVL.

This clonotype was seen at least ten times. The chain links TRBV5-6 to TRBJ2-5, with D possibly matching TRBD1 (5 bases). This CDR3 region has 14 residues. With 4 bases removed from V and 5 bases from J, the gap between germline ends came to 15 bases. Germline loops: CDR1 SGHDT, CDR2 YYEEEE. In DNA, the CDR3 is TGTGCCAGCAGCAAACAGGCGTGGGGCGAGACCCAGTACTTC. This sequence encodes CASSKQAWGETQYF.

The V and J genes are TRBV6-2 or TRBV6-3 and TRBJ2-1; D is undetermined. Germline loops: CDR1 MNHEY, CDR2 SVGEGT. This CDR3 has 13 amino acids. V was clipped by 4 bases and J by 7 bases, with 11 bases between them. The CDR3 DNA reads TGTGCCAGCAGTTCCCTGGGAAAGAATGAGCAGTTCTTC. Amino acids: CASSSLGKNEQFF.

Only a few counts were recorded for this clonotype. The chain combines TRBV29-1 with TRBJ2-1; TRBD2 matches at 10 bases. The CDR3 runs 15 residues. Unmatched junction bases numbered 3, after V lost 2 bases and J lost 2 bases. The germline V gene has CDR1 SQVTM and CDR2 ANQGSEA. The DNA for the CDR3 is TGCAGCGTTGAACTAGCGGGAGACCCCTACAATGAGCAGTTCTTC. Translation: CSVELAGDPYNEQFF.

This clonotype was found a few times. The rearrangement links TRBV12-3 or TRBV12-4 to TRBJ1-4; the match to TRBD1 covers 7 bases. The CDR3 sequence is 17 residues long. V shed 6 bases, J shed 2 bases, and the junction held 12 bases outside the gene matches. The CDR3: CASRAGGRTFTNEKLFF. CDR3 DNA sequence: TGTGCCAGCAGGGCAGGGGGGCGAACTTTTACTAATGAAAAACTGTTTTTT.

This clonotype was seen ten or more times. The V and J genes are TRBV12-3 or TRBV12-4 and TRBJ2-5; D unclear. The V end was cut by 3 bases, the J end by 3 bases, with 14 bases between. There are 15 residues in the CDR3. The CDR3 region has the DNA TGTGCCAGCAGTTTGTTACTGGGTAGTGAAGAGACCCAGTACTTC. Its protein is CASSLLLGSEETQYF.

This clonotype was counted only a few times. The chain recombines TRBV5-1 with TRBJ2-3; 10 bases align to TRBD2. This CDR3 has 16 residues. The trim removed 4 bases at V and 5 bases at J, leaving 10 bases unmatched. CDR1 SGHRS and CDR2 YFSETQ come from the germline V gene. CDR3 amino acids: CASSLLAGARGDTQYF. The CDR3 DNA reads as TGCGCCAGCAGCCTCCTAGCGGGAGCACGGGGAGATACGCAGTATTTT.

This chain connects TRBV11-2 to TRBJ2-7; 8 bases match TRBD1. The CDR3 extends over 15 amino acids. V lost 2 bases to trimming and J lost 5 bases; unmatched junction nucleotides: 8. Germline lookup yields CDR1 SGHAT and CDR2 FQNNGV. The CDR3: CASSLSPGGTDEQYF. The CDR3 nucleotides read TGTGCCAGCAGCTTATCCCCAGGGGGCACGGACGAGCAGTACTTC.

The chain joins TRBV11-2 to TRBJ1-1; the D gene is possibly TRBD1 (5 bases). CDR3 length: 15 amino acids. Germline V gives CDR1 SGHAT, CDR2 FQNNGV. V was shortened by 4 bases and J by 1 base, with 13 bases between the two germline ends. This CDR3 is CASSSGGTWNTEAFF. Written as DNA, the CDR3 is TGTGCCAGCAGCTCGGGGGGGACGTGGAACACTGAAGCTTTCTTT. The full variable domain, with the rest looked up from reference TRBV11-2 and TRBJ1-1, is EAGVAQSPRYKIIEKRQSVAFWCNPISGHATLYWYQQILGQGPKLLIQFQNNGVVDDSQLPKDRFSAERLKGVDSTLKIQPAKLEDSAVYLCASSSGGTWNTEAFFGQGTRLTVV.

This rearrangement joins TRBV7-9 to TRBJ2-7; TRBD1 matches at 8 bases. V was pared by 4 bases and J by 4 bases, with 12 bases of the junction left unmatched. CDR1 is SEHNR, CDR2 FQNEAQ, per germline (reference sequence). This CDR3 spans 16 amino acids. The CDR3 sequence: CASSSFGDRGSYEQYF. CDR3 coding DNA: TGTGCCAGCAGCTCATTCGGTGACAGGGGTTCGTACGAGCAGTACTTC. Filled out from reference TRBV7-9 and TRBJ2-7, the complete variable domain reads DTGVSQNPRHKITKRGQNVTFRCDPISEHNRLYWYRQTLGQGPEFLTYFQNEAQLEKSRLLSDRFSAERPKGSFSTLEIQRTEQGDSAMYLCASSSFGDRGSYEQYFGPGTRLTVT.

In this sample, this clonotype turned up many times. The rearrangement joins TRBV20-1 to TRBJ1-5; TRBD1 agrees at 7 bases. The V gene's germline CDR1 is DFQATT and CDR2 SNEGSKA (reference sequence). With V trimmed by 2 bases and J by 4 bases, 11 bases remained unmatched. The CDR3 totals 16 residues. The CDR3 region is CSARRGLTGSNQPQHF. CDR3 in DNA: TGCAGTGCTAGAAGAGGGTTGACAGGGTCGAATCAGCCCCAGCATTTT.

This clonotype came up a few times. This rearrangement joins TRBV20-1 to TRBJ2-1, with 7 bases matching TRBD2. V lost 6 bases to trimming and J lost 9 bases; unmatched junction nucleotides: 20. Germline V lookup: CDR1 DFQATT, CDR2 SNEGSKA (reference sequence). The CDR3 length is 16 residues. The CDR3 is CSATRKRGREWVEQFF. The CDR3 DNA follows: TGCAGTGCCACAAGGAAAAGAGGGCGGGAGTGGGTTGAGCAGTTCTTC.

This clonotype was found a few times. CDR3 coding DNA: TGCAGCGCAAGTCAAGGGACAGGGTACCCCTACGAGCAGTACTTC. This encodes CSASQGTGYPYEQYF. This chain connects TRBV29-1 to TRBJ2-7, with TRBD1 matching over 9 bases. The V gene end was trimmed by 7 bases and the J gene end by 2 bases; junction bases not matched to a gene: 12. The germline V gene has CDR1 SQVTM and CDR2 ANQGSEA. The CDR3 extends over 15 amino acids.

This clonotype was seen only a few times. The chain employs TRBV9 and TRBJ2-1; D is possibly TRBD2 (6 bases). Per the germline V gene, CDR1 is SGDLS and CDR2 is YYNGEE. The CDR3 has 15 residues. Trimming cost V 2 bases and J 4 bases, with 13 bases left between them. The CDR3 region has the DNA TGTGCCAGCAGCGTTGGGATAGCGGAGTACAATGAGCAGTTCTTC. Its protein is CASSVGIAEYNEQFF.

V usage is TRBV11-3 and J usage is TRBJ2-1, with D tentatively TRBD1 (6 bases). The germline CDR1 and CDR2 sequences are SGHNT and YENEEA. V dropped 0 bases and J dropped 6 bases, with 15 bases sitting between them. This CDR3 is built from 16 residues. In DNA, the CDR3 is TGTGCCAGCAGCTTAGATCAGGGGTCGCAAGGCAATGAGCAGTTCTTC. This sequence encodes CASSLDQGSQGNEQFF.

This clonotype showed up many times. The J gene is TRBJ2-2, the V gene TRBV10-3, with a weak D call TRBD1 (6 bases). V was shortened by 6 bases and J by 3 bases, with 8 bases between the two germline ends. Germline CDR1 ENHRY, CDR2 SYGVKD. This CDR3 region has 13 residues. DNA for the CDR3: TGTGCCATCAGGAACAGGGACACCGGGGAGCTGTTTTTT. As protein: CAIRNRDTGELFF.

The chain couples TRBV11-2 to TRBJ2-7, with a tentative D call TRBD2 (6 bases). This CDR3 is 16 amino acids long. Trimming removed 1 base at V and 0 bases at J, with 13 bases between. Germline loops: CDR1 SGHAT, CDR2 FQNNGV. CDR3 bases: TGTGCCAGCAGCTTAGGGTGGGACTTAAGCTCCTACGAGCAGTACTTC. Translated: CASSLGWDLSSYEQYF.